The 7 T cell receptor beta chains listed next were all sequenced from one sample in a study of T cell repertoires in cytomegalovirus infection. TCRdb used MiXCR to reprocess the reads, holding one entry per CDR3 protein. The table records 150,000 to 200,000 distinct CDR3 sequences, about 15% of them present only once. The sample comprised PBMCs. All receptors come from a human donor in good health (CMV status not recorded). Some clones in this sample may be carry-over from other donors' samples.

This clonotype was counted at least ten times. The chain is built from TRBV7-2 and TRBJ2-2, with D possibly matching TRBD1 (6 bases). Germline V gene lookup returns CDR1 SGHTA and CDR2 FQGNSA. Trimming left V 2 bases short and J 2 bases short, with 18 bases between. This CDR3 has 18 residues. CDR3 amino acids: CASSLLRGQKPNTGELFF. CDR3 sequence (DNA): TGTGCCAGCAGCTTACTACGGGGACAAAAACCAAACACCGGGGAGCTGTTTTTT.

CDR3 nucleotide sequence: TGCAGTGCTACGACAGCCTACGAGCAGTACTTC. Translating gives CSATTAYEQYF. The chain uses TRBV20-1 and TRBJ2-7, with TRBD1 as a possible D gene (5 bases). The CDR3 sequence is 11 residues long. Trimming took off 4 bases at V and 2 bases at J, with 6 bases between the two ends. Per the germline V gene, CDR1 is DFQATT and CDR2 is SNEGSKA (reference sequence).

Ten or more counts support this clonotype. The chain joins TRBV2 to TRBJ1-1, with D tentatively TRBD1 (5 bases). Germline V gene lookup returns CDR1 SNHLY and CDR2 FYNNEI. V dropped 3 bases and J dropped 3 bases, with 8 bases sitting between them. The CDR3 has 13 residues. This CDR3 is CASSERGYTEAFF. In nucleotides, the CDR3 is TGTGCCAGCAGTGAGAGGGGTTACACTGAAGCTTTCTTT.

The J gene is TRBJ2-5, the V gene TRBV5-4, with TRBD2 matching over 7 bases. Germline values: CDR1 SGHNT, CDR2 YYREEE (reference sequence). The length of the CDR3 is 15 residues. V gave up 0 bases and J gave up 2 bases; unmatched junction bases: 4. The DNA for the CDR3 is TGTGCCAGCAGCTTGGGTAGCGGGCAGCAAGAGACCCAGTACTTC. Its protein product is CASSLGSGQQETQYF. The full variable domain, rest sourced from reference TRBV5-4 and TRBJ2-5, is ETGVTQSPTHLIKTRGQQVTLRCSSQSGHNTVSWYQQALGQGPQFIFQYYREEENGRGNFPPRFSGLQFPNYSSELNVNALELDDSALYLCASSLGSGQQETQYFGPGTRLLVL.

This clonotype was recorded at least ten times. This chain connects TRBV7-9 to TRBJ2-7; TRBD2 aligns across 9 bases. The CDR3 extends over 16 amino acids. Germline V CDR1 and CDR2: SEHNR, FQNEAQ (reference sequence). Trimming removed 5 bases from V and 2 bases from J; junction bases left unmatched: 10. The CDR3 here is CASSDPAGGSPYEQYF. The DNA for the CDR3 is TGTGCCAGCAGCGATCCAGCGGGAGGATCCCCCTACGAGCAGTACTTC.

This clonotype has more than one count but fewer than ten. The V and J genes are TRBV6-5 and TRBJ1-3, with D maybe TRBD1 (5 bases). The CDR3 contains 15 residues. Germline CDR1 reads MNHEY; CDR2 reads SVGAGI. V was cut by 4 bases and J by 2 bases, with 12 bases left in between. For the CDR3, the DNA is TGTGCCAGCAGTTCTAACGACAGCCCTGGAAACACCATATATTTT. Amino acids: CASSSNDSPGNTIYF.

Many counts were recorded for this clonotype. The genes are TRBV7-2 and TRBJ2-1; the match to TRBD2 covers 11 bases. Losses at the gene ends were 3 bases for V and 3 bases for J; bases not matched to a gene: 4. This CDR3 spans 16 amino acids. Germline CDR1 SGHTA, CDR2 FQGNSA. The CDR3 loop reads CASSFLGLAVYNEQFF. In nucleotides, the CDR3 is TGTGCCAGCAGCTTCTTGGGACTAGCGGTCTACAATGAGCAGTTCTTC.